The clone carrying this TCR beta chain occurred many times. Its target is unknown. This record belongs to a study of T cells in Graves' hyperthyroidism and ophthalmopathy. Study-wide results and limits: Researchers report that a 13 V-J model separated ophthalmopathy from stable hyperthyroidism.

Amplification of TCR beta CDR3 regions used RNA as the template. HTBI primers were used for first-round RT-PCR of the TCR CDR3. MiXCR, applied by TCRdb to the multiplex PCR reads, yields one record per CDR3 protein. The repertoire holds hundreds of thousands of distinct CDR3 sequences, with roughly 32% as singletons. The hyperthyroidism patients had all been newly diagnosed, and their disease duration was under 2 months. Their ages ranged from 18 to 65 years. The TCR originated in a woman aged 40 to 49 with Graves' hyperthyroidism. The material sequenced was blood.

The CDR3 DNA reads as TGTGCCAGCAAAACCGGGACCCCACAAGAGACCCAGTACTTC. It is translated as CASKTGTPQETQYF. The V and J genes are TRBV2 and TRBJ2-5, with D tentatively TRBD1 or TRBD2 (5 bases each). The CDR3 loop spans 14 amino acids. CDR1 SNHLY and CDR2 FYNNEI come from the germline V gene. V shed 7 bases and J shed 2 bases, with 14 bases lying between them.